The source of this T cell receptor beta chain is a study of T cell changes during pregnancy in multiple sclerosis. Clones were sequenced by immunoSEQ multiplex PCR, and TCRdb holds only the in-frame ones, with some missing. This table has more than 45,000 clones, 80% to 95% appearing once. Germline lookup yields CDR1 LNHDA and CDR2 SQIVND (reference sequence). The CDR3 loop spans 16 amino acids. Losses at the gene ends were 3 bases for V and 3 bases for J; bases not matched to a gene: 8. The V gene is TRBV19, the J gene TRBJ1-2; 9 bases agree with TRBD1. Sequencing used CD4+ T cells from peripheral blood mononuclear cells, obtained after pregnancy. This sequence originates from a female donor with multiple sclerosis, enrolled in a pregnancy study. The CDR3 reads CASSIWDREFYYGYTF. The CDR3 DNA reads TGTGCCAGTAGTATCTGGGACAGGGAGTTCTACTATGGCTACACCTTC.